Presented here are 9 T cell receptor beta chains from one specimen sequenced in a study of vaccination effects on CD4 cells after COVID-19. Under the ViraFEST assay, PBMC were stimulated with viral peptide pools so that antigen-specific CD4+ T cells expanded. Sequencing was performed afterwards. Isolating CD4+ T cells followed around nine days of culture. From March to December 2020, the person had a SARS-CoV-2 infection that was confirmed by PCR. For these TCRs, the target antigens are not known. Repertoires were generated with immunoSEQ multiplex PCR, while TCRdb's copy carries only in-frame clones and drops some. The top ten clones hold 15% to 20% of a sample with approximately 28,000 clones, 78% of them seen once. This specimen consisted of CD4+ T cells from PBMCs cultured with HCoV-NL63 spike peptides, obtained before COVID-19 vaccination. Source of these receptors: a human donor who had a prior SARS-CoV-2 infection.

This clone was counted only a few times. The chain employs TRBV6-5 and TRBJ1-1; D possibly corresponds to TRBD1 (5 bases). Germline CDR1 and CDR2: MNHEY and SVGAGI. The CDR3 extends over 15 amino acids. With 4 bases removed from V and 1 base from J, the gap between germline ends came to 13 bases. CDR3: CASSFKGLGNTEAFF. The CDR3 nucleotides read TGTGCCAGCAGTTTCAAGGGGTTAGGGAACACTGAAGCTTTCTTT.

The chain is built from TRBV4-1 and TRBJ2-7; D is ambiguous. This CDR3 region has 14 residues. The V gene lost 4 bases and the J gene lost 5 bases, with 15 bases spanning the gap. The germline V gene has CDR1 MGHRA and CDR2 YSYEKL. CDR3 protein: CASSPGFQRHEQYF. CDR3 coding DNA: TGCGCCAGCAGCCCGGGCTTTCAGAGACACGAGCAGTACTTC.

This clone was counted a few times. Mismatch with germline at one junction end may stem from a read error. This chain uses TRBV9 with TRBJ2-1; 7 nucleotides align to TRBD2. The CDR3 length is 15 residues. Germline CDR1 reads SGDLS; CDR2 reads YYNGEE. The CDR3 region has the DNA TGTGCCAGCACCGTAGGGGACTACACCTACAATGAGCAGTTCTTC. Translating it yields CASTVGDYTYNEQFF. Combining the CDR3 with reference TRBV9 and TRBJ2-1 gives the whole variable domain DSGVTQTPKHLITATGQRVTLRCSPRSGDLSVYWYQQSLDQGLQFLIQYYNGEERAKGNILERFSAQQFPDLHSELNLSSLELGDSALYFCASTVGDYTYNEQFFGPGTRLTVL.

The chain uses TRBV28 and TRBJ1-1, with D maybe TRBD1 (6 bases). The CDR3 runs 16 residues. The V end was cut by 1 base, the J end by 7 bases, with 19 bases between. CDR1 is MDHEN and CDR2 is SYDVKM in the germline V gene. CDR3 coding DNA: TGTGCCAGCAGTTTATTACACCTACAGGGCGTCGGTGAAGCTTTCTTT. Its protein product is CASSLLHLQGVGEAFF.

This clone appeared a single time. The chain is built from TRBV10-3 and TRBJ2-2; the D gene is possibly TRBD1 (6 bases). The CDR3 runs 15 residues. Germline V gene sequence: CDR1 ENHRY, CDR2 SYGVKD. The V gene lost 6 bases and the J gene lost 0 bases, with 11 bases spanning the gap. The CDR3 spells CAIRLGQSNTGELFF. The CDR3 DNA follows: TGTGCCATCAGGCTGGGACAATCGAACACCGGGGAGCTGTTTTTT.

In DNA, the CDR3 is TGTGCCAGCAGCTTAGTTTTGATCGGTAGCGGGGCAGATACGCAGTATTTT. It is translated as CASSLVLIGSGADTQYF. The chain uses TRBV11-2 and TRBJ2-3, with 8 bases lining up with TRBD2. V was clipped by 1 base and J by 4 bases; unmatched bases: 10. CDR3 size: 17 residues. In germline, CDR1 is SGHAT, CDR2 FQNNGV. Complete variable domain (other parts from reference TRBV11-2 and TRBJ2-3): EAGVAQSPRYKIIEKRQSVAFWCNPISGHATLYWYQQILGQGPKLLIQFQNNGVVDDSQLPKDRFSAERLKGVDSTLKIQPAKLEDSAVYLCASSLVLIGSGADTQYFGPGTRLTVL.

This chain joins TRBV11-2 and TRBJ2-1; 7 bases align to TRBD2. Germline CDR1 SGHAT, CDR2 FQNNGV. Trimming removed 6 bases from V and 8 bases from J; junction bases left unmatched: 13. CDR3 length: 15 amino acids. As DNA, the CDR3 is TGTGCCAGCAGTTCAGCGGGAACGGCCCGGGATGAGCAGTTCTTC. It encodes CASSSAGTARDEQFF.

The rearrangement links TRBV12-2 to TRBJ2-5; the table names TRBD2, a call not compared with the DNA. TRBV12-2 is noted as a pseudogene. The CDR3 is 18 residues long. CDR3 bases: TGTGCACCGAAGAGGGGGGGCCTAGACAAGGCCCCCGAGGAGACCCAGTACTTC. Translating it yields CAPKRGGLDKAPEETQYF.

The chain recombines TRBV5-1 with TRBJ2-2; D may be TRBD2 (6 bases). This CDR3 spans 15 amino acids. Trimming stripped 2 bases from V and 6 bases from J, with 14 bases between. The germline V gene has CDR1 SGHRS and CDR2 YFSETQ. In nucleotides, the CDR3 is TGCGCCAGCAGCTTAGGAGGGAGTGTTTCCGGGGAGCTGTTTTTT. This translates into CASSLGGSVSGELFF.